This T cell receptor beta chain was documented in a study of T cells in Graves' hyperthyroidism and ophthalmopathy. Study findings and constraints: Ophthalmopathy could be told apart from stable hyperthyroidism with a 13 V-J model.

Uncontrolled infection, other autoimmune disease, pregnancy and lactation each barred patients from inclusion. At least ten counts were recorded for this clonotype. Its specificity is not known. Looked up from germline, CDR1 is SGHRS and CDR2 is YFSETQ. The CDR3 is made up of 15 amino acids. Trimming left V 2 bases short and J 5 bases short, with 17 bases between. RNA transcripts served as the template for amplifying TCR beta CDR3 regions. TCR CDR3 underwent first-round RT-PCR with the HTBI primer set. TCRdb itself ran the multiplex PCR reads through MiXCR, one entry per CDR3 protein. The table shows 540,000 or so distinct CDR3 sequences, with 46% occurring only once.

The chain couples TRBV5-1 to TRBJ2-7, with a possible D match to TRBD2 (5 bases). Sequencing was carried out using peripheral blood or thyroid tissue (not recorded which). The sequence was collected from an adult woman with Graves' disease, either hyperthyroidism or ophthalmopathy (not recorded which). CDR3 bases: TGCGCCAGCAGCTTACTGCCTAGCTCTCAAAACGAGCAGTACTTC. As protein: CASSLLPSSQNEQYF.